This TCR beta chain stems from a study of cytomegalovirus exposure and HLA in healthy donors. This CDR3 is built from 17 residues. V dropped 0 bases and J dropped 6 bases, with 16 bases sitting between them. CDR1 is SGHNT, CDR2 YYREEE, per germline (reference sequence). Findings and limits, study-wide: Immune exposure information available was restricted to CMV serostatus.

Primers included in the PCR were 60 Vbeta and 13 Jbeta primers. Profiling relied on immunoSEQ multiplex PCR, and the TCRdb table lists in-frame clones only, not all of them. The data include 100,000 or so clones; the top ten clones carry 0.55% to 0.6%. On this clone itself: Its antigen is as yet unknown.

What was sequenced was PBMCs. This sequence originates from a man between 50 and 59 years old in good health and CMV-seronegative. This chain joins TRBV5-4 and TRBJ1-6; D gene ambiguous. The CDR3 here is CASSLGAGRSTNSPLHF. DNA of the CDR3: TGTGCCAGCAGCTTGGGAGCAGGCCGGTCTACTAATTCACCCCTCCACTTT.